These 32 T cell receptor beta chains came from one sample sequenced in a study of OX40 agonist ivuxolimab in advanced cancers. Repertoires were generated with immunoSEQ multiplex PCR, while TCRdb's copy carries only in-frame clones and drops some. The repertoire holds roughly 50,000 clones, more than 75% seen once, with approximately 2% in the top ten. Here the sequenced sample was CD4+ or CD8+ T cells sorted from blood, taken in a trial of the OX40 agonist ivuxolimab. The receptor source for this set is an adult with an advanced solid tumor such as melanoma, head and neck, liver or kidney cancer.

The chain employs TRBV7-3 and TRBJ1-3; D is uncertain. The CDR3 is made up of 14 amino acids. The V end lost 4 bases, the J end lost 4 bases, and 11 bases lay between the germline ends. Germline V gene data show CDR1 as SGHTA and CDR2 as FQGTGA. CDR3 nucleotides: TGTGCCAGCAGCTCGGGGAGATCAGGAAACACCATATATTTT. Translating gives CASSSGRSGNTIYF.

This chain uses TRBV27 with TRBJ2-5, with a possible D match to TRBD1 (5 bases). Germline assignment: CDR1 MNHEY and CDR2 SMNVEV (reference sequence). V gave up 4 bases and J gave up 3 bases, with 15 bases separating them. This CDR3 has 15 amino acids. CDR3 DNA: TGTGCCAGCAGTTCCCTTGGACAAACCGAAGAGACCCAGTACTTC. Amino acid sequence: CASSSLGQTEETQYF.

This rearrangement joins TRBV19 to TRBJ1-6, with unresolved D. There are 13 residues in the CDR3. Germline values: CDR1 LNHDA, CDR2 SQIVND (reference sequence). V was cut by 6 bases and J by 7 bases, with 10 bases left in between. The CDR3 sequence: CASSPSRNSPLHF. CDR3 nucleotides: TGTGCCAGTAGCCCGAGTCGGAATTCACCCCTCCACTTT. Filled out from reference TRBV19 and TRBJ1-6, the complete variable domain reads DGGITQSPKYLFRKEGQNVTLSCEQNLNHDAMYWYRQDPGQGLRLIYYSQIVNDFQKGDIAEGYSVSREKKESFPLTVTSAQKNPTAFYLCASSPSRNSPLHFGNGTRLTVT.

The gene calls are TRBV4-1 and TRBJ2-1; 10 nucleotides line up with TRBD2. The CDR3 is made up of 16 amino acids. Germline V CDR1 and CDR2: MGHRA, YSYEKL. V lost 1 base, J lost 4 bases, and 4 bases stayed unmatched. DNA for the CDR3: TGCGCCAGCAGCCAAGGTCCAGCGGGGGGGTACAATGAGCAGTTCTTC. Protein product: CASSQGPAGGYNEQFF.

J is TRBJ2-5 and V is TRBV5-1, with D uncertain. The CDR3 totals 12 residues. CDR1 is SGHRS and CDR2 is YFSETQ in the germline V gene. V was clipped by 3 bases and J by 3 bases, with 6 bases between them. CDR3 sequence: CASSYREETQYF. The DNA for the CDR3 is TGCGCCAGCAGCTATAGAGAAGAGACCCAGTACTTC.

V gene TRBV6-5 combines with J gene TRBJ1-4; no clear D. Germline-derived CDR1 and CDR2 are MNHEY and SVGAGI. The CDR3 runs to 13 residues. V was shortened by 4 bases and J by 5 bases, with 8 bases between the two germline ends. The CDR3: CASSFIRNEKLFF. In nucleotides, the CDR3 is TGTGCCAGCAGTTTCATCAGGAATGAAAAACTGTTTTTT.

The chain uses TRBV6-5 and TRBJ2-1; a weak D match, TRBD2 (6 bases). Germline lookup yields CDR1 MNHEY and CDR2 SVGAGI. The V and J ends lost 0 bases and 4 bases respectively, with 13 bases between them. The CDR3 has 16 residues. The CDR3 DNA reads as TGTGCCAGCAGTTACTCGCCGGGAGCGGTGTACAATGAGCAGTTCTTC. Translation: CASSYSPGAVYNEQFF.

This chain links TRBV18 with TRBJ1-3; the match to TRBD1 covers 9 bases. Losses at the gene ends were 1 base for V and 1 base for J; bases not matched to a gene: 2. The CDR3 covers 16 residues. Germline CDR1 reads KGHSH; CDR2 reads LQKENI. CDR3 sequence: CASSPRGTGSGNTIYF. The CDR3 DNA is TGTGCCAGCTCACCACGTGGGACAGGGTCTGGAAACACCATATATTTT. The whole variable domain, filled in from reference TRBV18 and TRBJ1-3, reads NAGVMQNPRHLVRRRGQEARLRCSPMKGHSHVYWYRQLPEEGLKFMVYLQKENIIDESGMPKERFSAEFPKEGPSILRIQQVVRGDSAAYFCASSPRGTGSGNTIYFGEGSWLTVV.

The chain combines TRBV10-2 with TRBJ1-2, with D perhaps matching TRBD1 (5 bases). The CDR3 consists of 17 residues. Trimming removed 7 bases at V and 2 bases at J, with 23 bases between. Germline-derived CDR1 and CDR2 are WSHSY and SAAADI. The CDR3 reads CASTQVRGSQSNYGYTF. Here the CDR3 DNA reads TGCGCCAGCACCCAGGTTAGGGGATCCCAATCCAACTATGGCTACACCTTC.

The V call is TRBV7-6, the J call TRBJ2-2, with TRBD1 matching 11 bases. Germline loops: CDR1 SGHVS, CDR2 FNYEAQ. The CDR3 contains 17 residues. Losses at the gene ends were 3 bases for V and 0 bases for J; bases not matched to a gene: 3. The CDR3 DNA is TGTGCCAGCAGCTTGGGGACAGGGGGAACGAACACCGGGGAGCTGTTTTTT. Translating it yields CASSLGTGGTNTGELFF.

This chain uses TRBV6-4 with TRBJ2-1, with D possibly matching TRBD2 (6 bases). Per the germline V gene, CDR1 is MRHNA and CDR2 is SNTAGT. This CDR3 is 15 amino acids long. V dropped 5 bases and J dropped 1 base, with 12 bases sitting between them. CDR3 loop: CASSSSGSSYNEQFF. The CDR3 bases are TGTGCCAGCAGTTCCTCCGGGAGTTCCTACAATGAGCAGTTCTTC.

The rearrangement uses TRBV19 and TRBJ2-1; the D gene is possibly TRBD1 (7 bases). Trimming pared 6 bases from V and 2 bases from J, leaving 17 bases between. CDR3 length: 16 amino acids. CDR1 LNHDA and CDR2 SQIVND come from the germline V gene (reference sequence). The CDR3 DNA reads TGTGCCAGTAGAGGGGGCGGGACCGGTACCTACAATGAGCAGTTCTTC. Translation: CASRGGGTGTYNEQFF.

This chain connects TRBV4-2 to TRBJ2-3; 9 bases agree with TRBD2. The CDR3 loop spans 16 amino acids. V lost 3 bases and J lost 0; bases outside the gene matches: 4. Germline V gives CDR1 LGHNA, CDR2 YNFKEQ. CDR3 in DNA: TGTGCCAGCAGCCAGGACACTAGCGGGAGCACAGATACGCAGTATTTT. Its protein is CASSQDTSGSTDTQYF.

The sample holds a few counts of this clone. The genes are TRBV7-9 and TRBJ2-1, with unresolved D. Germline CDR1 reads SEHNR; CDR2 reads FQNEAQ (reference sequence). V lost 2 bases and J 8 bases, leaving 7 bases between the germline ends. The CDR3 has 12 amino acids. The CDR3 is CASSLNWDEQFF. The CDR3 nucleotides read TGTGCCAGCAGCTTAAATTGGGATGAGCAGTTCTTC.

The rearrangement links TRBV27 to TRBJ1-2; weak D call: TRBD1 (6 bases). The CDR3 runs to 13 residues. V lost 6 bases, J lost 1 base, and 9 bases lay in between. Germline CDR1 reads MNHEY; CDR2 reads SMNVEV (reference sequence). Here the CDR3 reads CASRTQGNYGYTF. The CDR3 DNA reads TGTGCCAGCAGGACACAGGGTAACTATGGCTACACCTTC.

This clone is medium-sized within its sample. V usage is TRBV27 and J usage is TRBJ1-5; D possibly corresponds to TRBD1 (5 bases). V was pared by 6 bases and J by 4 bases, with 19 bases between. Per germline, CDR1 MNHEY and CDR2 SMNVEV (reference sequence). There are 16 residues in the CDR3. The CDR3 reads CASSPQRRQPNQPQHF. In DNA form, the CDR3 reads TGTGCCAGCAGCCCCCAAAGACGACAGCCTAATCAGCCCCAGCATTTT.

The chain is built from TRBV6-1 and TRBJ1-4; tentatively, D is TRBD1 (5 bases). From germline, CDR1 is MNHNS and CDR2 SASEGT. Trimming removed 2 bases at V and 5 bases at J, with 9 bases between. This CDR3 has 14 amino acids. The CDR3: CASSEKGRNEKLFF. In DNA, the CDR3 is TGTGCCAGCAGTGAAAAGGGGAGGAATGAAAAACTGTTTTTT.

V gene TRBV7-2 combines with J gene TRBJ2-1; D call uncertain. The CDR3 consists of 12 residues. Trimming took off 4 bases at V and 9 bases at J, with 10 bases between the two ends. CDR1 is SGHTA and CDR2 is FQGNSA in the germline V gene. Here the CDR3 DNA reads TGTGCCAGCAGCTCATATAGTGGTGAGCAGTTCTTC. Its translation: CASSSYSGEQFF.

The chain uses TRBV6-5 and TRBJ1-2; D not certain. Trimming pared 6 bases from V and 4 bases from J, leaving 9 bases between. CDR1 and CDR2 (germline): MNHEY, SVGAGI. The CDR3 has 12 residues. The CDR3, as DNA: TGTGCCAGCAGCCCGGACGTCTATGGCTACACCTTC. This encodes CASSPDVYGYTF.

This chain links TRBV10-3 with TRBJ1-2; unclear D gene. The CDR3 has 13 amino acids. With 3 bases removed from V and 4 bases from J, the gap between germline ends came to 9 bases. The germline V gene encodes CDR1 ENHRY and CDR2 SYGVKD. CDR3 DNA: TGTGCCATCAGTGATGGCACCCTCTATGGCTACACCTTC. Its protein is CAISDGTLYGYTF.

The V gene is TRBV29-1, the J gene TRBJ1-2; D is possibly TRBD1 (6 bases). Germline CDR1 SQVTM, CDR2 ANQGSEA. The CDR3 is 13 amino acids. V shed 4 bases and J shed 6 bases, with 15 bases lying between them. The CDR3 bases are TGCAGCGTTGTCGCCCAGGGGCGGAATGGCTACACCTTC. Translated: CSVVAQGRNGYTF.

This chain links TRBV2 with TRBJ2-3; 9 bases match TRBD2. CDR1 and CDR2 from the germline V gene are SNHLY and FYNNEI. This CDR3 has 15 amino acids. After removal of 11 bases from V and 0 bases from J, the junction contained 9 bases not matched to a gene. In nucleotides, the CDR3 is TGTGCCGGAAGAGCGGGGGGCAAGAGCACAGATACGCAGTATTTT. Translating it yields CAGRAGGKSTDTQYF.

This clone occurred a few times. This chain uses TRBV28 with TRBJ2-2; 12 nucleotides match TRBD2. This CDR3 is 18 amino acids long. The junction had 5 bases not matched to a gene; V was cut back by 1 base and J by 2 bases. Germline V gene lookup returns CDR1 MDHEN and CDR2 SYDVKM. CDR3 sequence: CASSLSALAGGNTGELFF. In DNA, the CDR3 is TGTGCCAGCAGTTTATCGGCACTAGCGGGGGGAAACACCGGGGAGCTGTTTTTT.

This chain joins TRBV18 and TRBJ1-1; TRBD1 aligns across 9 bases. Germline-derived CDR1 and CDR2 are KGHSH and LQKENI. V was clipped by 3 bases and J by 0 bases; unmatched bases: 2. The CDR3 runs 15 residues. DNA of the CDR3: TGTGCCAGCTCACCGGGGACAGGGATGAACACTGAAGCTTTCTTT. Translation: CASSPGTGMNTEAFF.

The chain carries TRBV7-2 and TRBJ2-1; 7 positions agree with TRBD1. This CDR3 region has 15 residues. In germline, CDR1 is SGHTA, CDR2 FQGNSA. The ends lost 5 bases at V and 2 bases at J; junction bases unmatched: 6. The CDR3 sequence is CASSLRTGPYNEQFF. In DNA form, the CDR3 reads TGTGCCAGCAGCCTAAGGACAGGCCCCTACAATGAGCAGTTCTTC.

V usage is TRBV4-1 and J usage is TRBJ1-4; D unclear. Trimming removed 1 base from V and 6 bases from J, with 15 bases in between. The CDR3 loop spans 16 amino acids. CDR1 is MGHRA, CDR2 YSYEKL, per germline. The CDR3 region has the DNA TGCGCCAGCAGCCAAGGCCTGACTGTCTTCGATGAAAAACTGTTTTTT. It encodes CASSQGLTVFDEKLFF.

The chain employs TRBV11-2 and TRBJ2-2; D is uncertain. In germline, CDR1 is SGHAT, CDR2 FQNNGV. Trimming removed 0 bases from V and 7 bases from J, with 18 bases in between. This CDR3 is built from 17 residues. Here the CDR3 reads CASSLEVVVWRIGELFF. The CDR3 DNA is TGTGCCAGCAGCTTAGAAGTAGTGGTCTGGCGGATCGGGGAGCTGTTTTTT.

The rearrangement joins TRBV27 to TRBJ2-7, with a possible D match to TRBD1 (5 bases). The CDR3 extends over 13 amino acids. Looked up from germline, CDR1 is MNHEY and CDR2 is SMNVEV (reference sequence). Trimming pared 6 bases from V and 2 bases from J, leaving 11 bases between. The CDR3 is CASSPTTAYEQYF. The CDR3 DNA reads TGTGCCAGCAGCCCGACGACAGCCTACGAGCAGTACTTC.

The chain carries TRBV6-6 and TRBJ2-5; 9 bases agree with TRBD2. V lost 4 bases and J lost 3; bases outside the gene matches: 3. The CDR3 extends over 14 amino acids. The V gene's germline CDR1 is MNHNY and CDR2 SVGAGI (reference sequence). The CDR3 loop reads CASSSGLAKETQYF. The CDR3, as DNA: TGTGCCAGCAGTTCGGGACTAGCAAAAGAGACCCAGTACTTC.

This sequence joins TRBV11-2 and TRBJ2-3, with D uncertain. Trimming cost V 1 base and J 4 bases, with 6 bases left between them. The CDR3 totals 13 residues. The V gene's germline CDR1 is SGHAT and CDR2 FQNNGV. The CDR3 is CASSLGYSDTQYF. CDR3 coding DNA: TGTGCCAGCAGCTTAGGTTACTCAGATACGCAGTATTTT.

V usage is TRBV7-3 and J usage is TRBJ1-5; D is unclear. Looked up from germline, CDR1 is SGHTA and CDR2 is FQGTGA. The CDR3 has 13 amino acids. V lost 0 bases, J lost 3 bases, and 3 bases lay in between. The CDR3 DNA reads as TGTGCCAGCAGCTTAACCCCCAATCAGCCCCAGCATTTT. Encoded protein: CASSLTPNQPQHF.

In its sample, this clone was seen once. The chain combines TRBV1 with TRBJ2-7; the D call of TRBD1 is as the table states it, not checked on the DNA. TRBV1 is given as a pseudogene. The CDR3 spans 14 residues. Written as DNA, the CDR3 is TGCACCAGCAGCCAAGGAGTCAGGGGGCTAGAGCAGTACTTC. Protein: CTSSQGVRGLEQYF.